The clone carrying this T cell receptor beta chain was observed many times. No antigen is known for it. Exclusion covered patients with other autoimmune diseases or uncontrolled infections (as well as pregnancy or lactation). This sample was included in a study of Graves' ophthalmopathy and Graves' hyperthyroidism. TCR beta CDR3 regions were amplified from RNA transcripts. A first-round RT-PCR used HTBI primers, followed by a second-round multiplex PCR. TCRdb reprocessed the multiplex PCR reads via MiXCR and lists one record per CDR3 protein. This table holds around 590,000 distinct CDR3 sequences, 39% found once. Findings of the study overall: Sensitivity reached nearly 71% and specificity approximately 78% when the model predicted ophthalmopathy progression. Blood samples also showed most expanded thyroid clonotypes exceeding 0.001 frequency.

Between the trimmed V and J ends, which lost 3 bases and 1 base, there was a span of 4 bases. The CDR3 loop spans 12 amino acids. CDR1 and CDR2 from the germline V gene are DFQATT and SNEGSKA (reference sequence). The rearrangement joins TRBV20-1 to TRBJ1-5, with no clear D. The TCR sequence derives from an adult man with Graves' hyperthyroidism. The sample comprised peripheral blood or thyroid tissue (not recorded which). This chain's CDR3 is CSARESNQPQHF. Here the CDR3 DNA reads TGCAGTGCTAGGGAGAGCAATCAGCCCCAGCATTTT.